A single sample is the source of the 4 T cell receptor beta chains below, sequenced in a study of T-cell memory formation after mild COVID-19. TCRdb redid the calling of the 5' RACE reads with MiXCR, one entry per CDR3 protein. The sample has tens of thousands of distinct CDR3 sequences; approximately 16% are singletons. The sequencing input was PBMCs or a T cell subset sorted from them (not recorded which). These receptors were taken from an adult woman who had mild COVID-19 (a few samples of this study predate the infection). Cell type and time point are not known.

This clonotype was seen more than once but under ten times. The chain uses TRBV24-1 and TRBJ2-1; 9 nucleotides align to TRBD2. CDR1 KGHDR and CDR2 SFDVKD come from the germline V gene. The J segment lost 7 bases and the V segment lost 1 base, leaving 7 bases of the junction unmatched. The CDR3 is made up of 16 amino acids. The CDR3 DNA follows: TGTGCCACCAGTGATTTTTGGCGGGAGGGTGGGAATGAGCAGTTCTTC. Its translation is CATSDFWREGGNEQFF.

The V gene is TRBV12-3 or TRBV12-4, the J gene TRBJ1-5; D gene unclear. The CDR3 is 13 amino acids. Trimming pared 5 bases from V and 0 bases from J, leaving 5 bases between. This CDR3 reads CASSPHSNQPQHF. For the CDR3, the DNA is TGTGCCAGCAGTCCCCATAGCAATCAGCCCCAGCATTTT.

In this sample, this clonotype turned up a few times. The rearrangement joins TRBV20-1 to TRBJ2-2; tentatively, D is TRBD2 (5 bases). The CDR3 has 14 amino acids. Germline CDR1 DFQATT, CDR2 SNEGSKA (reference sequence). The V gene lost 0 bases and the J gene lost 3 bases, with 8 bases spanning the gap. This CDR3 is CSARDQRDTGELFF. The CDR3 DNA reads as TGCAGTGCTAGAGATCAGAGGGACACCGGGGAGCTGTTTTTT.

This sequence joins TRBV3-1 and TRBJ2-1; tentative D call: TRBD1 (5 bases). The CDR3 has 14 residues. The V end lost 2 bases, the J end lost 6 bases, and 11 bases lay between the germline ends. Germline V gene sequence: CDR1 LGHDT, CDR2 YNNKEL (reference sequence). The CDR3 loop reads CASSQISGPNEQFF. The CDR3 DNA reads TGTGCCAGCAGCCAAATTTCAGGGCCCAATGAGCAGTTCTTC.